Each of the 16 T cell receptor beta chains below was sequenced from the same sample in a study of control samples from healthy donors and cancer patients. Profiled with immunoSEQ multiplex PCR; TCRdb holds only in-frame clones, not every one. The sample lists about 230,000 clones, around 79% occurring once. Input material: PBMCs. The receptors come from an older woman with lung cancer.

Comments on this clone: Just one base apart from a much larger clone, this may be a read error. The chain links TRBV19 to TRBJ1-1, with D possibly TRBD1 on 6 matching bases. Trimming took off 7 bases at V and 11 bases at J, with 23 bases between the two ends. This CDR3 has 14 residues. The germline gives CDR1 LNHDA, CDR2 SQIVND (reference sequence). Here the CDR3 DNA reads TGTGCCAGTAAAGAATTACAGGGCGGAGGGTATGCTTTCTTT. Protein sequence: CASKELQGGGYAFF. Full variable domain (remainder filled in from reference TRBV19 and TRBJ1-1): DGGITQSPKYLFRKEGQNVTLSCEQNLNHDAMYWYRQDPGQGLRLIYYSQIVNDFQKGDIAEGYSVSREKKESFPLTVTSAQKNPTAFYLCASKELQGGGYAFFGQGTRLTVV.

This sequence joins TRBV7-3 and TRBJ1-2, with D possibly matching TRBD1 (5 bases). The CDR3 covers 16 residues. The V end was cut by 5 bases, the J end by 4 bases, with 20 bases between. Looked up from germline, CDR1 is SGHTA and CDR2 is FQGTGA. The CDR3 region has the DNA TGTGCCAGCAGCCCGGATCCATCTGGGGCGTTCTATGGCTACACCTTC. Amino acids: CASSPDPSGAFYGYTF.

The rearrangement joins TRBV9 to TRBJ2-1, with D perhaps TRBD1 (5 bases). From germline, CDR1 is SGDLS and CDR2 YYNGEE. The V end lost 0 bases, the J end lost 5 bases, and 15 bases lay between the germline ends. The CDR3 consists of 16 residues. CDR3 region: CASSVEEGAFNNEQFF. In nucleotides, the CDR3 is TGTGCCAGCAGCGTAGAGGAAGGGGCATTCAACAATGAGCAGTTCTTC.

Regarding this clone: Relative to the germline gene, one junction end is altered; a read error may explain this. The rearrangement joins TRBV6-1 to TRBJ2-5; 16 bases are a match to TRBD2. Germline assignment: CDR1 MNHNS and CDR2 SASEGT. The CDR3 has 17 amino acids. CDR3 nucleotide sequence: TGTGCCAGCAGCGAAGGGACTAGCGGGAGGGCGAGGAAGACCCAGTACTTC. It translates to CASSEGTSGRARKTQYF.

The chain uses TRBV2 and TRBJ2-3; D perhaps matches TRBD1 (6 bases). Germline CDR1 SNHLY, CDR2 FYNNEI. Trimming removed 7 bases from V and 5 bases from J, with 19 bases in between. The CDR3 spans 15 residues. The CDR3 DNA is TGTGCCAGCAACCTCCAATCCAGGGGCCTAGATACGCAGTATTTT. Encoded protein: CASNLQSRGLDTQYF.

The chain is built from TRBV4-1 and TRBJ2-5, with 10 nucleotides matching TRBD1. Germline CDR1 is MGHRA and CDR2 is YSYEKL. The V segment lost 3 bases and the J segment 6 bases; nucleotides outside the gene matches: 4. The CDR3 extends over 14 amino acids. This CDR3 is CASSHRDRGQTQYF. DNA of the CDR3: TGCGCCAGCAGCCACCGGGACAGGGGCCAGACCCAGTACTTC.

The chain combines TRBV5-1 with TRBJ1-2, with D uncertain. The CDR3 totals 13 residues. Germline lookup yields CDR1 SGHRS and CDR2 YFSETQ. V lost 4 bases, J lost 4 bases, and 11 bases lay in between. The CDR3 coding sequence is TGCGCCAGCAGCCCGACATCGCCCTATGGCTACACCTTC. Translation gives CASSPTSPYGYTF.

The chain has TRBV15 and TRBJ1-6; 10 bases fit TRBD1. CDR3 length: 18 amino acids. The germline CDR1 and CDR2 sequences are LNHNV and YYDKDF (reference sequence). The V segment lost 3 bases and the J segment 0 bases; nucleotides outside the gene matches: 5. The CDR3 spells CATSRMTGGSSYNSPLHF. The CDR3 DNA reads TGTGCCACCAGCAGGATGACAGGGGGCAGCTCCTATAATTCACCCCTCCACTTT.

The chain has TRBV5-1 and TRBJ2-3; D gene unclear. This CDR3 is 14 amino acids long. The V end was cut by 3 bases, the J end by 2 bases, with 10 bases between. The germline V gene has CDR1 SGHRS and CDR2 YFSETQ. The CDR3 nucleotides are TGCGCCAGCAGCTCCGCAGGAGTCACAGATACGCAGTATTTT. This codes for CASSSAGVTDTQYF.

This clone was detected only once. The chain is built from TRBV29-1 and TRBJ1-4; D is possibly TRBD1 (5 bases). The ends were cut back, 2 bases at V and 2 bases at J, with 15 bases in the middle. This CDR3 is 16 amino acids long. Per the germline V gene, CDR1 is SQVTM and CDR2 is ANQGSEA. This CDR3 reads CSVESGREGTNEKLFF. The CDR3 DNA reads TGCAGCGTTGAAAGTGGCAGGGAGGGGACTAATGAAAAACTGTTTTTT.

V gene TRBV4-2 combines with J gene TRBJ1-4, with 10 bases that match TRBD1. Germline V lookup: CDR1 LGHNA, CDR2 YNFKEQ. This CDR3 has 19 amino acids. J was trimmed by 6 bases and V by 3 bases; bases with no gene match: 16. The CDR3 DNA reads TGTGCCAGCAGCCATCCTTCATCCCTCAAGGGACAGGGGTATGAAAAACTGTTTTTT. Translation gives CASSHPSSLKGQGYEKLFF.

This sequence joins TRBV10-3 and TRBJ2-5; possibly TRBD1 for D (6 bases). CDR1 and CDR2 (germline): ENHRY, SYGVKD. This CDR3 is built from 15 residues. Trimming took off 7 bases at V and 4 bases at J, with 19 bases between the two ends. The CDR3 DNA reads TGTGCCATCAATCCAACAGGGCAAATCGGAGAGACCCAGTACTTC. This translates into CAINPTGQIGETQYF.

This sequence joins TRBV11-1 and TRBJ2-7; D is possibly TRBD2 (5 bases). The CDR3 length is 15 residues. Between the trimmed V and J ends, which lost 5 bases and 2 bases, there was a span of 16 bases. Germline CDR1 and CDR2: SGHAT and FQDESV (reference sequence). CDR3 in DNA: TGTGCCAGCAGCCCCGGGCGGGCGGTAACCTACGAGCAGTACTTC. It specifies CASSPGRAVTYEQYF.

V and J are TRBV6-5 and TRBJ1-1; D unclear. Germline CDR1 and CDR2: MNHEY and SVGAGI. Trimming stripped 2 bases from V and 1 base from J, with 5 bases between. This CDR3 region has 13 residues. The CDR3 loop is CASSYDENTEAFF. CDR3 bases: TGTGCCAGCAGTTACGACGAGAACACTGAAGCTTTCTTT.

This clone has a handful of counts. The rearrangement joins TRBV6-1 to TRBJ2-7, with D perhaps matching TRBD1 or TRBD2 (6 bases each). CDR1 and CDR2 from the germline V gene are MNHNS and SASEGT. Trimming took off 3 bases at V and 7 bases at J, with 16 bases between the two ends. The CDR3 covers 14 residues. The CDR3, as DNA: TGTGCCAGCAGTGAGGCTAGCGCTAGGGGGGAGCAGTACTTC. Translating gives CASSEASARGEQYF.

V is TRBV19 and J is TRBJ1-1; D is uncertain. CDR1 and CDR2 from the germline V gene are LNHDA and SQIVND (reference sequence). V was clipped by 5 bases and J by 2 bases, with 9 bases between them. CDR3 size: 13 residues. Here the CDR3 DNA reads TGTGCCAGTAGTCAACAGTTTAACACTGAAGCTTTCTTT. Its protein product is CASSQQFNTEAFF.